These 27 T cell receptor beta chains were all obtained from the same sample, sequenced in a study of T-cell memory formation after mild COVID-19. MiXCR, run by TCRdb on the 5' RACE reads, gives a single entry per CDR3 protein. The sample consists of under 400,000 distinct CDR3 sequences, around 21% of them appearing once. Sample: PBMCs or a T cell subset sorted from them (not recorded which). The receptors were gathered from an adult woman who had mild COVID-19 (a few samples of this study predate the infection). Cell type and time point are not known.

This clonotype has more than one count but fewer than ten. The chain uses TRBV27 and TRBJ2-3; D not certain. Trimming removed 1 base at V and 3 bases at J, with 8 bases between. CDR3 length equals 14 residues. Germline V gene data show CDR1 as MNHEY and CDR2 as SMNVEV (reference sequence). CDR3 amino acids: CASSLFPGTDTQYF. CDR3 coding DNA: TGTGCCAGCAGTTTATTTCCGGGTACAGATACGCAGTATTTT.

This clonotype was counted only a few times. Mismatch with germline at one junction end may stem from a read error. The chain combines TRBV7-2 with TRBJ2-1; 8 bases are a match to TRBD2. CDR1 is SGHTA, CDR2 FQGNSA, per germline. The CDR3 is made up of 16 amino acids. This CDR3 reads CSSSLRGGLVGYEQFF. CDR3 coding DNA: TGTTCCAGCAGCTTAAGGGGGGGACTAGTCGGCTATGAGCAGTTCTTC.

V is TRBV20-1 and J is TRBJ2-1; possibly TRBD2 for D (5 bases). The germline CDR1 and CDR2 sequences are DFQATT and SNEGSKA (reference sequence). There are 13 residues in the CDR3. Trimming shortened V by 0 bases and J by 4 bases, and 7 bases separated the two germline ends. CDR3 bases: TGCAGTGCTAGAGATACGGGGTACAATGAGCAGTTCTTC. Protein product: CSARDTGYNEQFF.

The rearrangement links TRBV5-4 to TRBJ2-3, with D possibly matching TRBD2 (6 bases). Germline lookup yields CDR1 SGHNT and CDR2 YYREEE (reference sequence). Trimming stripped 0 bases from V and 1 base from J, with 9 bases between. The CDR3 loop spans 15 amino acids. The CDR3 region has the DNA TGTGCCAGCAGCTTGGACGGGAGTCGCACAGATACGCAGTATTTT. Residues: CASSLDGSRTDTQYF.

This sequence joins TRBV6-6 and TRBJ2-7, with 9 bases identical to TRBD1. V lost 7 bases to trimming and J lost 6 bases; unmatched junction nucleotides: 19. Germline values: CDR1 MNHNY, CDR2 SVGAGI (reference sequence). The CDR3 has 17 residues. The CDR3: CASNHPTGQGREIEQYF. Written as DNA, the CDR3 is TGTGCCAGCAACCACCCGACTGGACAGGGGCGGGAGATCGAGCAGTACTTC.

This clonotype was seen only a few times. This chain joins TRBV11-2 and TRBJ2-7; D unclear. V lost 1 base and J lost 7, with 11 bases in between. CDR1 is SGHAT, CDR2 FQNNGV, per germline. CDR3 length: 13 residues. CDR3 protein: CASSLVWSREQYF. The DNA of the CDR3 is TGTGCCAGCAGCTTAGTTTGGTCGAGAGAGCAGTACTTC.

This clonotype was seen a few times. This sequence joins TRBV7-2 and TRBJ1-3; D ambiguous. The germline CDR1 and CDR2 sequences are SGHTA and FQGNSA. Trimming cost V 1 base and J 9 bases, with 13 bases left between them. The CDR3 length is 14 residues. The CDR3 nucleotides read TGTGCCAGCAGCTTAGACCCAGCCCGGAGCACCATATATTTT. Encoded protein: CASSLDPARSTIYF.

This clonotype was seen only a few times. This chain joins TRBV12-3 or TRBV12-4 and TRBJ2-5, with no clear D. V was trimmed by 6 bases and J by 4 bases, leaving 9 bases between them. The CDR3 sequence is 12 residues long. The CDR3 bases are TGTGCCAGCAGCGGAAGGACAGAGACCCAGTACTTC. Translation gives CASSGRTETQYF.

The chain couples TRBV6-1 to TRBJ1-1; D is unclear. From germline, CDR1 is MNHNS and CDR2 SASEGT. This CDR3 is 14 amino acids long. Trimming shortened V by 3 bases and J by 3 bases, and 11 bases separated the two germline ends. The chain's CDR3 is CASSDFPEDTEAFF. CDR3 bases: TGTGCCAGCAGTGATTTTCCGGAGGACACTGAAGCTTTCTTT.

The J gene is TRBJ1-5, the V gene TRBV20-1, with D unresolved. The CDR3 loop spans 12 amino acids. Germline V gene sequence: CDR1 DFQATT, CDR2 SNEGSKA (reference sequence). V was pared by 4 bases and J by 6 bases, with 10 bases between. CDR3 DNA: TGCAGTGCTATCTTAAGAAGTCAGCCCCAGCATTTT. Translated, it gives CSAILRSQPQHF.

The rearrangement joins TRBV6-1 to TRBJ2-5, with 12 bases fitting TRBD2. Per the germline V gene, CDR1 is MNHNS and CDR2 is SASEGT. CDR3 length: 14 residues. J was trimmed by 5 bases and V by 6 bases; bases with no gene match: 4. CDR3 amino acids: CASSTLAGGETQYF. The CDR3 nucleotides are TGTGCCAGCAGCACCCTAGCGGGGGGGGAGACCCAGTACTTC.

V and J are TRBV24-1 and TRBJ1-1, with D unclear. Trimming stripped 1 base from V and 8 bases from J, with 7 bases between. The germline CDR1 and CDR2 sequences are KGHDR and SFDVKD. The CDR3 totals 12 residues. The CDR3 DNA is TGTGCCACCAGTGATTTCGGCGCAGAAGCTTTCTTT. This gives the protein CATSDFGAEAFF.

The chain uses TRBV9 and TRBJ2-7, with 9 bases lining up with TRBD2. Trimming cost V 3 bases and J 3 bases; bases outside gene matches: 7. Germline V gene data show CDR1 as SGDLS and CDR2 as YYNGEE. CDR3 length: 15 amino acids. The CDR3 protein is CASSAASGDGYEQYF. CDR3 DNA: TGTGCCAGCAGCGCCGCTAGCGGGGATGGCTACGAGCAGTACTTC.

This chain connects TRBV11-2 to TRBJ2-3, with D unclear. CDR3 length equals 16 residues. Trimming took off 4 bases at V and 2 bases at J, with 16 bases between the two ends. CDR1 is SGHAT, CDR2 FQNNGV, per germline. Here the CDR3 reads CASSSDFGDNTDTQYF. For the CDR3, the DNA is TGTGCCAGCAGCTCGGATTTTGGAGACAACACAGATACGCAGTATTTT.

CDR3 nucleotide sequence: TGTGCCAGCAGCCAGTACGGGCAGTCCGCTGGTGACACTGAAGCTTTCTTT. Amino acids: CASSQYGQSAGDTEAFF. This sequence joins TRBV16 and TRBJ1-1; D not certain. Germline V gene sequence: CDR1 KGHSY, CDR2 FQNENV. V lost 3 bases and J 3 bases, leaving 20 bases between the germline ends. The CDR3 length is 17 residues.

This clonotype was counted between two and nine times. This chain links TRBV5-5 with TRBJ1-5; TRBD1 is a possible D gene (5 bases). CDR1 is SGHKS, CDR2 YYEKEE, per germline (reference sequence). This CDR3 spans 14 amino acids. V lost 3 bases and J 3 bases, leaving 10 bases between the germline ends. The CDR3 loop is CASSYGTVNQPQHF. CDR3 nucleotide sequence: TGTGCCAGCAGCTATGGGACGGTCAATCAGCCCCAGCATTTT.

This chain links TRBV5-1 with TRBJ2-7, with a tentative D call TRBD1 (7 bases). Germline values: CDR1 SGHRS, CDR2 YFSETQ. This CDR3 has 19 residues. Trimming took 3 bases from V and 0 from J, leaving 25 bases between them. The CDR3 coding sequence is TGCGCCAGCAGCTCGTCGAAAACAGGGGCCCGGGGGATCTCCTACGAGCAGTACTTC. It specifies CASSSSKTGARGISYEQYF.

CDR3 loop: CASSLGTGGGEQFF. The CDR3, as DNA: TGTGCCAGCAGCCTCGGGACTGGGGGCGGAGAGCAGTTCTTC. The chain carries TRBV5-6 and TRBJ2-1; D might be TRBD1 or TRBD2, each matching 6 bases. V lost 4 bases and J lost 10, with 18 bases in between. This CDR3 has 14 amino acids. Germline lookup yields CDR1 SGHDT and CDR2 YYEEEE.

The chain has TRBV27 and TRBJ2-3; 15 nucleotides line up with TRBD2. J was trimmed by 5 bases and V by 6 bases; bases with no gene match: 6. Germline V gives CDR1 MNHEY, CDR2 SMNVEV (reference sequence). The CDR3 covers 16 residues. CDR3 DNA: TGTGCCAGCAGAGGACTAGCGGGAGGGCCCGGAGATACGCAGTATTTT. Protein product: CASRGLAGGPGDTQYF.

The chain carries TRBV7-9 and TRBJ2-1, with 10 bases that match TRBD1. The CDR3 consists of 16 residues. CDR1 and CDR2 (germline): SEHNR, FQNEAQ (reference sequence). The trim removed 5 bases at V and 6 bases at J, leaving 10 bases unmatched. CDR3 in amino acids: CASSPRQGASVNEQFF. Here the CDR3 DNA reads TGTGCCAGCAGCCCACGACAGGGGGCCAGCGTCAATGAGCAGTTCTTC.

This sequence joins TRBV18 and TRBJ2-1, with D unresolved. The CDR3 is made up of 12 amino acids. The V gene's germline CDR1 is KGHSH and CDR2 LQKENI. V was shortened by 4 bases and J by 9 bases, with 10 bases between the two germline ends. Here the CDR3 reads CASSLPLGEQFF. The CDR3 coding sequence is TGTGCCAGCTCACTACCTCTGGGTGAGCAGTTCTTC. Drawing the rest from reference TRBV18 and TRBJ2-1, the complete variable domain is NAGVMQNPRHLVRRRGQEARLRCSPMKGHSHVYWYRQLPEEGLKFMVYLQKENIIDESGMPKERFSAEFPKEGPSILRIQQVVRGDSAAYFCASSLPLGEQFFGPGTRLTVL.

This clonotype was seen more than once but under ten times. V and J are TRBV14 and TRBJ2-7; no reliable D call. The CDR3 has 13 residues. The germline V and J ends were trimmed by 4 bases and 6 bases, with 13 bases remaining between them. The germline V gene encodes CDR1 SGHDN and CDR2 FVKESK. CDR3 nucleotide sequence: TGTGCCAGCAGCCTCACCTCCACCTTCGAGCAGTACTTC. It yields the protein CASSLTSTFEQYF.

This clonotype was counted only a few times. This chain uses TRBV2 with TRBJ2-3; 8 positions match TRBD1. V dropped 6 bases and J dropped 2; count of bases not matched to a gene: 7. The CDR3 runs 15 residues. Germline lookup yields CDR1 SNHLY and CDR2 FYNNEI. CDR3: CASSAGGKTTDTQYF. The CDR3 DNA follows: TGTGCCAGCAGCGCAGGGGGCAAGACCACAGATACGCAGTATTTT.

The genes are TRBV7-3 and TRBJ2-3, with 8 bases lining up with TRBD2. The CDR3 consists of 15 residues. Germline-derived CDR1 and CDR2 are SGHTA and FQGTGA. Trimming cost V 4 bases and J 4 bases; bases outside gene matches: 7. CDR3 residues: CASSSKAGAPDTQYF. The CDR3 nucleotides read TGTGCCAGCAGCTCAAAAGCGGGAGCCCCAGATACGCAGTATTTT.

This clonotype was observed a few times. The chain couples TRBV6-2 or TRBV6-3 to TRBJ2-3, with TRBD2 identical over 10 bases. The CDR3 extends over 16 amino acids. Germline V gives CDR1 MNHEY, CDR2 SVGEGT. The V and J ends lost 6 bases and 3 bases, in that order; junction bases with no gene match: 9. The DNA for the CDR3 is TGTGCCAGCAGACCCAAAGCGACTAGCGGGACAGATACGCAGTATTTT. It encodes CASRPKATSGTDTQYF.

The CDR3 here is CSAGETGGKVAFF. The DNA of the CDR3 is TGCAGTGCTGGTGAAACAGGGGGCAAGGTAGCTTTCTTT. The chain uses TRBV20-1 and TRBJ1-1, with TRBD1 identical over 9 bases. The trim removed 5 bases at V and 10 bases at J, leaving 11 bases unmatched. Looked up from germline, CDR1 is DFQATT and CDR2 is SNEGSKA (reference sequence). This CDR3 is built from 13 residues.

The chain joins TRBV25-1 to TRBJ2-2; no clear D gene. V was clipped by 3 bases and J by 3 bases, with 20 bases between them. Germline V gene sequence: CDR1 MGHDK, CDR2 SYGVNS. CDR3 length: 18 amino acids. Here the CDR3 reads CASSDHPASRMDTGELFF. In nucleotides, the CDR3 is TGTGCCAGCAGTGATCACCCGGCTTCAAGGATGGACACCGGGGAGCTGTTTTTT.